This T cell receptor (beta chain) was sequenced for a study of shared clonotypes between healthy human individuals. Trimming stripped 6 bases from V and 3 bases from J, with 11 bases between. Germline CDR1 SEHNR, CDR2 FQNEAQ (reference sequence). The CDR3 extends over 13 amino acids. The authors divided CD4+ cells into CD45RA+ naive and CD45RA-negative memory subsets. Points on this clone: Antigen unknown.

Study observations and caveats: Few donors restricted represented genetic and exposure-history diversity. Generally, naive subsets (rather than memory subsets) showed larger estimated richness.

Sequencing was performed with immunoSEQ multiplex PCR; in TCRdb, only in-frame clones are kept and a portion is missing. This table holds 180,000 or so clones, 85% to 95% found once. The sequence derives from a woman aged 25-40 years in good health. The material sequenced was naive CD4+ T cells sorted from blood. Subset of the sample: CD45RA+ positively selected. This chain connects TRBV7-9 to TRBJ1-2; D is unresolved. In nucleotides, the CDR3 is TGTGCCAGCAGGCCTACCGGGGACTATGGCTACACCTTC. It codes for CASRPTGDYGYTF. Filled out from reference TRBV7-9 and TRBJ1-2, the complete variable domain reads DTGVSQNPRHKITKRGQNVTFRCDPISEHNRLYWYRQTLGQGPEFLTYFQNEAQLEKSRLLSDRFSAERPKGSFSTLEIQRTEQGDSAMYLCASRPTGDYGYTFGSGTRLTVV.